This T cell receptor beta chain is drawn from a study of cytomegalovirus exposure and HLA in healthy donors. PCR amplification relied on 60 Vbeta primers (plus 13 Jbeta primers). Measured with immunoSEQ multiplex PCR; TCRdb has only the in-frame clones, and not every one. This table holds under 200,000 clones, about 77% found once. The ends were cut back, 2 bases at V and 5 bases at J, with 10 bases in the middle. CDR3 length equals 14 residues. Germline assignment: CDR1 LGHNA and CDR2 YSLEER. Overall study results and limits: Presence/absence analyses assumed roughly uniform sequencing depth across donors, which may not hold. A missense DCLRE1C variant was associated with V- and J-gene trimming of TCR beta chains in a later analysis, and an independent cohort replicated the association. Prior analysis indicated that the majority of TCR beta V segments exhibited productivity approximately 87% or approximately 30% of the time.

In regard to this clone: Its antigen is undetermined.

Sequencing was carried out using PBMCs. The chain uses TRBV4-3 and TRBJ2-1, with D perhaps TRBD2 (5 bases). The receptor was derived from a woman aged 45-65 years in good health and CMV-seronegative. CDR3 coding DNA: TGCGCCAGCAGCCAAATCGCGGGCAACAATGAGCAGTTCTTC. Its protein product is CASSQIAGNNEQFF.